A single T cell receptor (beta chain) is shown here with its context. As yet, its antigen is unknown. The record originates from a study of cytomegalovirus exposure and HLA in healthy donors. General study results and limits: A link between a missense DCLRE1C variant and TCR beta V- and J-gene trimming emerged from a later analysis.

13 Jbeta primers and 60 Vbeta primers were used for the PCR. TCRdb's table, derived via immunoSEQ multiplex PCR, lists solely in-frame clones and lacks some. This table lists tens of thousands of clones. Sequenced sample: PBMCs. The TCR originated in a woman aged 40 to 50 in good health and CMV-seropositive.

This chain's CDR3 is CAISDSLGSNTEAFF. In DNA, the CDR3 is TGTGCCATCAGTGACTCCTTGGGGAGTAACACTGAAGCTTTCTTT. The chain recombines TRBV10-3 with TRBJ1-1; no reliable D call. V lost 3 bases and J 2 bases, leaving 13 bases between the germline ends. The CDR3 totals 15 residues. The germline CDR1 and CDR2 sequences are ENHRY and SYGVKD.